This T cell receptor (beta chain) is drawn from a study of shared clonotypes between healthy human individuals. CD45RO negativity and positive selection for CCR7 defined naive CD8 cells, a population that excluded terminally differentiated effector memory CD45RA+ cells. Free of recent acute infections or vaccinations, the donors were healthy HIV-negative adults. To note about this clone: Its target is unknown.

Study outcomes and limitations: Compared with memory subsets, naive subsets generally had larger estimated richness.

Only in-frame clones appear in the TCRdb table, and some are missing; sequencing was by immunoSEQ multiplex PCR. The sample holds 2 million to 2.5 million clones, about 95% seen once. J was trimmed by 6 bases and V by 4 bases; bases with no gene match: 15. Germline lookup yields CDR1 SGHNT and CDR2 YYREEE (reference sequence). The CDR3 has 16 amino acids. This TCR came from a young man in good health. The chain couples TRBV5-4 to TRBJ2-7; 8 nucleotides match TRBD2. The specimen sequenced was naive CD8+ T cells sorted from blood. The CDR3 here is CASSVRGGAPYGEQYF. The CDR3, as DNA: TGTGCCAGCAGCGTCCGGGGGGGGGCGCCTTACGGCGAGCAGTACTTC.